The 8 T cell receptor beta chains listed next were all sequenced from one sample in a study of blood T cell repertoires in COVID-19. Clones were sequenced by immunoSEQ multiplex PCR, and TCRdb holds only the in-frame ones, with some missing. The profile covers over 200,000 clones, with roughly 87% appearing a single time and more than 10% taken by the ten largest. Input material: peripheral blood. These receptors all stem from a woman between 18 and 29 years old who had recovered from COVID-19.

The chain is built from TRBV7-9 and TRBJ1-2; 9 bases fit TRBD1. Germline CDR1 reads SEHNR; CDR2 reads FQNEAQ (reference sequence). CDR3 length: 13 amino acids. Trimming took 5 bases from V and 8 from J; bases not matched to a gene: 6. CDR3 in amino acids: CASSPGTGWGYTF. CDR3 bases: TGTGCCAGCAGCCCGGGGACAGGGTGGGGCTACACCTTC.

The sample holds one count of this clone. This chain connects TRBV18 to TRBJ1-6, with D unresolved. The CDR3 covers 15 residues. Per the germline V gene, CDR1 is KGHSH and CDR2 is LQKENI. V gave up 0 bases and J gave up 9 bases, with 12 bases separating them. In DNA form, the CDR3 reads TGTGCCAGCTCACCACCGATAGGGAGAGGTTCACCCCTCCACTTT. Protein product: CASSPPIGRGSPLHF.

The V and J genes are TRBV9 and TRBJ2-1; D perhaps matches TRBD1 (6 bases). CDR3 length equals 15 residues. The germline V gene has CDR1 SGDLS and CDR2 YYNGEE. The germline V and J ends were trimmed by 4 bases and 4 bases, with 15 bases remaining between them. CDR3 in amino acids: CASSQIGRGYNEQFF. CDR3 coding DNA: TGTGCCAGCAGCCAGATCGGCAGGGGATACAATGAGCAGTTCTTC.

The chain has TRBV27 and TRBJ2-1, with TRBD2 matching 7 bases. This CDR3 has 14 residues. Looked up from germline, CDR1 is MNHEY and CDR2 is SMNVEV (reference sequence). Trimming took 6 bases from V and 8 from J; bases not matched to a gene: 10. CDR3 nucleotide sequence: TGTGCCAGCAGAGAGGCGGGAGCAAGCGATGAGCAGTTCTTC. Translation: CASREAGASDEQFF.

V and J are TRBV7-3 and TRBJ2-2, with D possibly matching TRBD1 (6 bases). Germline loops: CDR1 SGHTA, CDR2 FQGTGA. The CDR3 totals 21 residues. V lost 1 base and J lost 0, with 24 bases in between. The CDR3 DNA reads TGTGCCAGCAGCTTAAAACGTCAGGAGGTCAGGGGATTGACGAACACCGGGGAGCTGTTTTTT. This translates into CASSLKRQEVRGLTNTGELFF.

The chain is built from TRBV11-2 and TRBJ2-7; TRBD2 aligns across 9 bases. Losses at the gene ends were 5 bases for V and 5 bases for J; bases not matched to a gene: 13. This CDR3 has 16 residues. Germline CDR1 is SGHAT and CDR2 is FQNNGV. The CDR3 here is CASSERVLAGMDEQYF. Written as DNA, the CDR3 is TGTGCCAGCAGCGAACGGGTGCTAGCGGGAATGGACGAGCAGTACTTC.

The chain is built from TRBV6-5 and TRBJ2-6; tentative D call: TRBD1 (5 bases). This CDR3 is 15 amino acids long. The V end was cut by 2 bases, the J end by 3 bases, with 8 bases between. Germline values: CDR1 MNHEY, CDR2 SVGAGI. The CDR3 sequence is CASSYDSLGANVLTF. The CDR3 DNA reads TGTGCCAGCAGTTACGACAGCCTTGGGGCCAACGTCCTGACTTTC.

The rearrangement uses TRBV7-6 and TRBJ2-7, with TRBD2 matching 10 bases. With V trimmed by 5 bases and J by 0 bases, 7 bases remained unmatched. CDR1 and CDR2 from the germline V gene are SGHVS and FNYEAQ. The CDR3 loop spans 16 amino acids. CDR3 nucleotides: TGTGCCAGCAGCCAAGCCCTAGCGGGGGCCTCCTACGAGCAGTACTTC. Translation gives CASSQALAGASYEQYF.